Here is one TCR beta chain with its context. It was with 60 Vbeta and 13 Jbeta primers that the PCR ran. Clones were sequenced by immunoSEQ multiplex PCR, and TCRdb holds only the in-frame ones, with some missing. The repertoire consists of about 180,000 clones, with 84% occurring once and the leading ten covering around 0.41%. The germline gives CDR1 SNHLY, CDR2 FYNNEI. V lost 3 bases, J lost 0 bases, and 9 bases stayed unmatched. The CDR3 has 19 residues. This entry is derived from a study of cytomegalovirus exposure and HLA in healthy donors. Study details: Unique TCR beta sequences numbering around 110 million came from 150 million to 200 million T cells in an earlier analysis.

The sequenced material came from PBMCs. The chain combines TRBV2 with TRBJ2-3; TRBD2 aligns across 13 bases. The TCR originated in a boy aged 2 to 10 in good health and CMV-seronegative. This CDR3 is CASSDYARLAGGSTDTQYF. The CDR3 DNA sequence: TGTGCCAGCAGTGATTATGCGCGACTAGCGGGGGGAAGCACAGATACGCAGTATTTT.